The 12 T cell receptor beta chains given below trace back to one sample, sequenced in a study of T-cell memory formation after mild COVID-19 (dated by TCRdb to about 2021). Library generation was performed with 5' RACE. Sequencing was performed on an Illumina NovaSeq 6000. TCRdb trimmed the raw reads at Q25, called clones with MiXCR and kept productive beta chains. Merged by CDR3 protein, the rows form single entries marked with the most common genes and DNA. The sample data list a few hundred thousand distinct CDR3 sequences, and approximately 9% of these were observed just once. The leading ten clones occupy around 21% of the sample. Specimen: PBMCs or a T cell subset sorted from them (not recorded which). The receptors were sampled from a man younger than 35 who had mild COVID-19 (a few samples of this study predate the infection). The sample titles of this study are shuffled in the database, so cell type and time point are left out; the donor was told from shared clones.

The chain recombines TRBV9 with TRBJ2-5, with a weak D call TRBD2 (7 bases). The CDR3 spans 15 residues. From germline, CDR1 is SGDLS and CDR2 YYNGEE. The V and J ends lost 0 bases and 5 bases respectively, with 14 bases between them. The DNA for the CDR3 is TGTGCCAGCAGCGTAGCCCCGGGGGGCGAGGAGACCCAGTACTTC. Residues: CASSVAPGGEETQYF.

The chain combines TRBV4-3 with TRBJ1-2, with D tentatively TRBD1 (5 bases). V was pared by 4 bases and J by 3 bases, with 15 bases between. The CDR3 runs to 15 residues. CDR1 LGHNA and CDR2 YSLEER come from the germline V gene. The CDR3 bases are TGCGCCAGCAGCCCAACGATGGCGGGGGACTATGGCTACACCTTC. Its protein product is CASSPTMAGDYGYTF.

The chain links TRBV4-3 to TRBJ2-1; TRBD2 is a possible D gene (5 bases). With 0 bases removed from V and 10 bases from J, the gap between germline ends came to 10 bases. Germline-derived CDR1 and CDR2 are LGHNA and YSLEER. This CDR3 has 13 amino acids. As DNA, the CDR3 is TGCGCCAGCAGCCAAGACAGGCCGGGGGAGCAGTTCTTC. Protein: CASSQDRPGEQFF.

This clonotype was observed a handful of times. The rearrangement uses TRBV20-1 and TRBJ1-4; D perhaps matches TRBD1 (5 bases). The CDR3 runs 16 residues. The V end lost 3 bases, the J end lost 2 bases, and 16 bases lay between the germline ends. Germline CDR1 and CDR2: DFQATT and SNEGSKA (reference sequence). DNA of the CDR3: TGCAGTGCTAGGGAAGGGGTCTTTGCGACTAATGAAAAACTGTTTTTT. Encoded protein: CSAREGVFATNEKLFF.

This clonotype was seen more than once but under ten times. V and J are TRBV4-2 and TRBJ2-7, with 8 bases matching TRBD2. The germline CDR1 and CDR2 sequences are LGHNA and YNFKEQ. Trimming cost V 0 bases and J 4 bases; bases outside gene matches: 5. This CDR3 comprises 15 residues. CDR3 coding DNA: TGTGCCAGCAGCCAAGACGCCGCGGGGGGATACGAGCAGTACTTC. The encoded protein is CASSQDAAGGYEQYF.

The genes are TRBV7-2 and TRBJ2-1, with unresolved D. Germline lookup yields CDR1 SGHTA and CDR2 FQGNSA. The CDR3 extends over 13 amino acids. The V end was cut by 3 bases, the J end by 6 bases, with 9 bases between. The CDR3 loop is CASSLVGINEQFF. The CDR3 DNA reads as TGTGCCAGCAGCTTGGTAGGGATCAATGAGCAGTTCTTC.

The chain couples TRBV12-3 or TRBV12-4 to TRBJ1-1; 7 bases fit TRBD1. V shed 5 bases, J shed 6 bases, and the junction held 9 bases outside the gene matches. The CDR3 length is 14 residues. CDR3 sequence (DNA): TGTGCCAGCAGTCCGCGGGAGGGGGCAGCTGAAGCTTTCTTT. Translation gives CASSPREGAAEAFF.

This chain links TRBV9 with TRBJ2-5, with D possibly called TRBD1 or TRBD2 (5 bases each). V was cut by 2 bases and J by 5 bases, with 10 bases left in between. This CDR3 spans 13 amino acids. The germline V gene has CDR1 SGDLS and CDR2 YYNGEE. The CDR3 sequence: CASSVYGTETQYF. The CDR3 DNA is TGTGCCAGCAGCGTTTACGGGACGGAGACCCAGTACTTC.

The genes are TRBV5-6 and TRBJ2-3; no reliable D call. Germline V CDR1 and CDR2: SGHDT, YYEEEE. V lost 9 bases, J lost 0 bases, and 11 bases lay in between. CDR3 size: 13 residues. The CDR3 is CATRPISTDTQYF. The DNA of the CDR3 is TGTGCCACCCGACCGATTAGCACAGATACGCAGTATTTT.

The chain recombines TRBV27 with TRBJ1-2; TRBD1 agrees at 7 bases. The CDR3 is made up of 16 amino acids. The ends lost 5 bases at V and 8 bases at J; junction bases unmatched: 17. Germline V gives CDR1 MNHEY, CDR2 SMNVEV (reference sequence). The CDR3 is CASSKNYDRALYGYTF. DNA of the CDR3: TGTGCCAGCAGTAAAAATTACGACAGGGCCCTATACGGCTACACCTTC.

In this sample, this clonotype turned up many times. The CDR3 region has the DNA TGTGCCAGCAGCTTACCGGCCGGGGAGCTGTTTTTT. Its translation: CASSLPAGELFF. This sequence joins TRBV7-8 and TRBJ2-2; D not resolved. The CDR3 is 12 amino acids. Germline V gene sequence: CDR1 SGHVS, CDR2 FQNEAQ. Trimming removed 2 bases from V and 6 bases from J, with 4 bases in between.

The table lists this clonotype with many counts. The J gene is TRBJ1-2, the V gene TRBV7-2, with 8 bases aligning to TRBD1. The CDR3 is 14 amino acids. The J segment lost 2 bases and the V segment lost 5 bases, leaving 4 bases of the junction unmatched. Germline CDR1 reads SGHTA; CDR2 reads FQGNSA. This CDR3 is CASSPTGGNYGYTF. DNA for the CDR3: TGTGCCAGCAGCCCAACAGGGGGAAACTATGGCTACACCTTC.